The 20 T cell receptor beta chains in this list originate from one sample, sequenced in a study of blood T cell repertoires in COVID-19. Libraries were prepared by immunoSEQ multiplex PCR; TCRdb keeps only in-frame clonotypes and omits some of them. The sample consists of approximately 200,000 clones, roughly 90% of them appearing once. The source material was PBMCs or T cells enriched from blood (not recorded which). These receptors all stem from a woman in her twenties or thirties who had recovered from COVID-19.

The chain recombines TRBV7-2 with TRBJ2-3; the match to TRBD2 covers 8 bases. The length of the CDR3 is 14 residues. Germline CDR1 and CDR2: SGHTA and FQGNSA. The V and J ends lost 5 bases and 5 bases, in that order; junction bases with no gene match: 6. CDR3 sequence (DNA): TGTGCCAGCAGCCGGGGGGGGGCTGGAGATACGCAGTATTTT. The encoded protein is CASSRGGAGDTQYF.

The count of this clone is one. This chain connects TRBV5-1 to TRBJ2-1; TRBD1 is a possible D gene (6 bases). The V end was cut by 3 bases, the J end by 3 bases, with 13 bases between. Germline CDR1 reads SGHRS; CDR2 reads YFSETQ. This CDR3 spans 15 amino acids. The CDR3 DNA follows: TGCGCCAGCAGCTGGACGACAGGTAGCTACAATGAGCAGTTCTTC. This gives the protein CASSWTTGSYNEQFF.

Here the CDR3 reads CASSLGFRQPQHF. In DNA form, the CDR3 reads TGTGCCAGCAGTTTAGGGTTCCGGCAGCCCCAGCATTTT. The chain couples TRBV12-3 or TRBV12-4 to TRBJ1-5; D is uncertain. V was shortened by 1 base and J by 7 bases, with 8 bases between the two germline ends. The CDR3 runs 13 residues.

The chain employs TRBV2 and TRBJ2-3, with TRBD2 identical over 12 bases. The CDR3 spans 19 residues. V was clipped by 4 bases and J by 0 bases; unmatched bases: 11. CDR1 SNHLY and CDR2 FYNNEI come from the germline V gene. CDR3 residues: CASSAALAGGEISTDTQYF. The CDR3 DNA follows: TGTGCCAGCAGTGCCGCACTAGCGGGGGGAGAAATTAGCACAGATACGCAGTATTTT.

To note about this clone: Other DNA sequences in the sample encode the same CDR3. The CDR3 DNA reads as TGTGCCAGCAGTTTGACAGGCTATAATTCACCCCTCCACTTT. This codes for CASSLTGYNSPLHF. V is TRBV27 and J is TRBJ1-6; D perhaps matches TRBD1 (6 bases). Germline-derived CDR1 and CDR2 are MNHEY and SMNVEV (reference sequence). Trimming shortened V by 3 bases and J by 3 bases, and 6 bases separated the two germline ends. There are 14 residues in the CDR3.

The J gene is TRBJ2-3, the V gene TRBV19; no clear D gene. Between the trimmed V and J ends, which lost 4 bases and 2 bases, there was a span of 10 bases. This CDR3 is built from 14 residues. Germline CDR1 is LNHDA and CDR2 is SQIVND (reference sequence). The CDR3 bases are TGTGCCAGTAGTAAGCGACTCTTCACAGATACGCAGTATTTT. Its translation is CASSKRLFTDTQYF. The complete variable domain, with remaining parts taken from reference TRBV19 and TRBJ2-3, reads DGGITQSPKYLFRKEGQNVTLSCEQNLNHDAMYWYRQDPGQGLRLIYYSQIVNDFQKGDIAEGYSVSREKKESFPLTVTSAQKNPTAFYLCASSKRLFTDTQYFGPGTRLTVL.

The chain recombines TRBV1 with TRBJ1-5; TRBD1 is the table's D call, not checked against the DNA. TRBV1 is labeled a pseudogene. The CDR3 is 16 amino acids. The CDR3 here is CTSSQTQGAGNQPQHF. The CDR3, as DNA: TGCACCAGCAGCCAAACGCAGGGGGCTGGCAATCAGCCCCAGCATTTT.

The chain employs TRBV4-3 and TRBJ2-7, with 7 bases fitting TRBD2. V gave up 3 bases and J gave up 4 bases; unmatched junction bases: 12. The V gene's germline CDR1 is LGHNA and CDR2 YSLEER. The CDR3 spans 16 residues. CDR3 coding DNA: TGCGCCAGCAGCCACTTGCTCTCGGGGGGAACATACGAGCAGTACTTC. Translating it yields CASSHLLSGGTYEQYF.

The chain links TRBV12-3 or TRBV12-4 to TRBJ1-2, with unresolved D. CDR3 size: 13 residues. Trimming pared 2 bases from V and 6 bases from J, leaving 10 bases between. Written as DNA, the CDR3 is TGTGCCAGCAGTTTAAGGGAGGCGAATGGCTACACCTTC. Amino acid sequence: CASSLREANGYTF.

The chain links TRBV2 to TRBJ1-1, with D maybe TRBD1 (5 bases). The CDR3 totals 13 residues. CDR1 and CDR2 (germline): SNHLY, FYNNEI. Trimming pared 1 base from V and 8 bases from J, leaving 11 bases between. CDR3 nucleotides: TGTGCCAGCAGTGAAGATCCGAGACAGGAAGCTTTCTTT. It yields the protein CASSEDPRQEAFF.

CDR3 region: CASSIGYNYNSPLHF. DNA of the CDR3: TGTGCCAGTAGTATCGGGTACAACTATAATTCACCCCTCCACTTT. The chain joins TRBV19 to TRBJ1-6; D unresolved. From germline, CDR1 is LNHDA and CDR2 SQIVND (reference sequence). CDR3 length: 15 residues. V was shortened by 3 bases and J by 3 bases, with 9 bases between the two germline ends.

The J gene is TRBJ1-2, the V gene TRBV4-3; D not certain. Germline V gene sequence: CDR1 LGHNA, CDR2 YSLEER. V shed 0 bases and J shed 3 bases, with 11 bases lying between them. The CDR3 sequence is 15 residues long. The CDR3 region is CASSQDVTQYYGYTF. In DNA form, the CDR3 reads TGCGCCAGCAGCCAAGATGTCACGCAGTACTATGGCTACACCTTC.

This clone was seen a single time. The V and J genes are TRBV5-1 and TRBJ2-2; D unresolved. The CDR3 extends over 15 amino acids. Trimming took 2 bases from V and 0 from J, leaving 8 bases between them. Per germline, CDR1 SGHRS and CDR2 YFSETQ. In DNA, the CDR3 is TGCGCCAGCAGCTTTGCGTTCGCGAACACCGGGGAGCTGTTTTTT. Protein: CASSFAFANTGELFF.

The rearrangement joins TRBV5-3 to TRBJ1-4, with D tentatively TRBD1 (6 bases). TRBV5-3 counts as an open reading frame of uncertain function. The CDR3 extends over 18 amino acids. Trimming shortened V by 0 bases and J by 0 bases, and 15 bases separated the two germline ends. CDR3 coding DNA: TGTGCCAGAAGCTTGGCCGGGACACCGGTTGCAACTAATGAAAAACTGTTTTTT. This codes for CARSLAGTPVATNEKLFF.

The CDR3 nucleotides are TGTGCCAGCAGTCCCGGGACACCTCAAGAGACCCAGTACTTC. Amino acids: CASSPGTPQETQYF. The chain uses TRBV6-2 or TRBV6-3 and TRBJ2-5, with D maybe TRBD1 (6 bases). Germline-derived CDR1 and CDR2 are MNHEY and SVGEGT. Deletions cut 5 bases from V and 2 bases from J, with 12 bases between. The CDR3 has 14 amino acids.

J is TRBJ1-1 and V is TRBV6-2 or TRBV6-3; 9 bases map to TRBD1. Germline V gene data show CDR1 as MNHEY and CDR2 as SVGEGT. This CDR3 has 13 residues. Losses at the gene ends were 5 bases for V and 10 bases for J; bases not matched to a gene: 8. The CDR3 spells CASSLRDRASAFF. DNA for the CDR3: TGTGCCAGCAGTCTCCGGGACAGGGCTTCAGCTTTCTTT.

The CDR3 DNA is TGTGCCAGCAGTCGAGTAGCGGAGGGGGATACGCAGTATTTT. Protein product: CASSRVAEGDTQYF. This chain joins TRBV6-4 and TRBJ2-3; possible D gene TRBD2, 6 bases. The germline CDR1 and CDR2 sequences are MRHNA and SNTAGT. The CDR3 sequence is 14 residues long. V lost 5 bases and J lost 6, with 15 bases in between.

The rearrangement uses TRBV3-1 (or the pseudogene TRBV3-2) and TRBJ2-3, with TRBD2 matching 7 bases. The V segment lost 0 bases and the J segment 5 bases; nucleotides outside the gene matches: 2. This CDR3 is 14 amino acids long. Germline-derived CDR1 and CDR2 are LGHDT and YNNKEL (reference sequence). The CDR3 sequence is CASSQDGGGDTQYF. The CDR3 DNA is TGTGCCAGCAGCCAAGACGGCGGGGGAGATACGCAGTATTTT.

V gene TRBV9 combines with J gene TRBJ2-7; 10 bases agree with TRBD1. The CDR3 extends over 14 amino acids. In germline, CDR1 is SGDLS, CDR2 YYNGEE. The V and J ends lost 2 bases and 7 bases, in that order; junction bases with no gene match: 6. The CDR3 here is CASSVGQGITEQYF. The CDR3 region has the DNA TGTGCCAGCAGCGTGGGACAGGGGATCACGGAGCAGTACTTC.

The J gene is TRBJ1-5, the V gene TRBV2, with TRBD1 matching over 9 bases. The CDR3 runs 15 residues. V lost 6 bases to trimming and J lost 2 bases; unmatched junction nucleotides: 5. From germline, CDR1 is SNHLY and CDR2 FYNNEI. The CDR3 bases are TGTGCCAGCAGACAGGGGGCAGGTGGCAATCAGCCCCAGCATTTT. It specifies CASRQGAGGNQPQHF.